These 23 T cell receptor beta chains originate from one sample sequenced in a study of T cell repertoires in cytomegalovirus infection. TCRdb re-derived calls from the reads in MiXCR, one entry per CDR3 protein. The data hold more than 150,000 distinct CDR3 sequences, with about 20% observed a single time. Material: PBMCs. The receptors shown here come from a human donor in good health (CMV status not recorded). Some clones in this sample may be carry-over from other donors' samples.

This chain links TRBV13 with TRBJ1-5; D gene ambiguous. V lost 1 base, J lost 0 bases, and 22 bases lay in between. The CDR3 spans 20 residues. CDR1 is PRHDT, CDR2 FYEKMQ, per germline (reference sequence). The CDR3 coding sequence is TGTGCCAGCAGCTTAGCGGCCCCGAGAAAGGACGGTCATAGCAATCAGCCCCAGCATTTT. Protein: CASSLAAPRKDGHSNQPQHF. The full variable domain, its missing parts supplied by reference TRBV13 and TRBJ1-5, is AAGVIQSPRHLIKEKRETATLKCYPIPRHDTVYWYQQGPGQDPQFLISFYEKMQSDKGSIPDRFSAQQFSDYHSELNMSSLELGDSALYFCASSLAAPRKDGHSNQPQHFGDGTRLSIL.

The sample holds a few counts of this clonotype. The chain is built from TRBV7-9 and TRBJ2-5; D is ambiguous. The V gene lost 3 bases and the J gene lost 0 bases, with 8 bases spanning the gap. Germline V gene sequence: CDR1 SEHNR, CDR2 FQNEAQ (reference sequence). The CDR3 is 14 residues long. The CDR3 nucleotides are TGTGCCAGCAGCTTCTCAGAGTACCAAGAGACCCAGTACTTC. It codes for CASSFSEYQETQYF.

This clonotype was found once. This chain uses TRBV2 with TRBJ2-1; D may correspond to TRBD1 or TRBD2 (7 bases each). V lost 11 bases and J lost 7, with 15 bases in between. This CDR3 has 12 residues. CDR1 and CDR2 from the germline V gene are SNHLY and FYNNEI. CDR3 loop: CAAGGEVNEQFF. The CDR3 coding sequence is TGTGCCGCAGGGGGGGAGGTGAATGAGCAGTTCTTC.

The table lists this clonotype with a few counts. The chain is built from TRBV14 and TRBJ2-3, with 9 bases lining up with TRBD2. The CDR3 has 19 amino acids. The J segment lost 4 bases and the V segment lost 0 bases, leaving 14 bases of the junction unmatched. Germline CDR1 and CDR2: SGHDN and FVKESK. DNA for the CDR3: TGTGCCAGCAGCCAAGATAGGTCTAGCGGGACGGCGAATCCAGATACGCAGTATTTT. Translated: CASSQDRSSGTANPDTQYF.

This rearrangement joins TRBV6-1 to TRBJ2-2, with 9 nucleotides matching TRBD1. Trimming cost V 8 bases and J 3 bases; bases outside gene matches: 4. Germline CDR1 MNHNS, CDR2 SASEGT. The CDR3 has 14 amino acids. CDR3 nucleotide sequence: TGTGCCAGCTCCGGGACAGGGTACACCGGGGAGCTGTTTTTT. Encoded protein: CASSGTGYTGELFF.

The chain carries TRBV20-1 and TRBJ2-7, with D perhaps matching TRBD1 (5 bases). The CDR3 loop spans 15 amino acids. Trimming removed 6 bases from V and 3 bases from J, with 21 bases in between. CDR1 and CDR2 (germline): DFQATT, SNEGSKA (reference sequence). CDR3 sequence: CSAIDRQGKNYEQYF. The CDR3 DNA is TGCAGTGCAATTGACCGGCAGGGAAAAAACTACGAGCAGTACTTC.

This sequence joins TRBV19 and TRBJ1-1; no clear D. The germline V and J ends were trimmed by 6 bases and 1 base, with 15 bases remaining between them. The CDR3 is made up of 15 amino acids. CDR1 and CDR2 from the germline V gene are LNHDA and SQIVND (reference sequence). CDR3 coding DNA: TGTGCCAGTAGCCTATCCAGGTCGGGGAACACTGAAGCTTTCTTT. Encoded protein: CASSLSRSGNTEAFF.

This clonotype was seen at least ten times. The chain couples TRBV11-2 to TRBJ2-3, with 9 bases aligning to TRBD2. From germline, CDR1 is SGHAT and CDR2 FQNNGV. The V gene end was trimmed by 1 base and the J gene end by 5 bases; junction bases not matched to a gene: 7. The CDR3 contains 16 residues. CDR3 sequence: CASSLGAGGPGDTQYF. The CDR3 coding sequence is TGTGCCAGCAGCTTAGGCGCGGGAGGGCCGGGAGATACGCAGTATTTT. The full variable domain, its missing parts supplied by reference TRBV11-2 and TRBJ2-3, is EAGVAQSPRYKIIEKRQSVAFWCNPISGHATLYWYQQILGQGPKLLIQFQNNGVVDDSQLPKDRFSAERLKGVDSTLKIQPAKLEDSAVYLCASSLGAGGPGDTQYFGPGTRLTVL.

The chain links TRBV20-1 to TRBJ2-7; D is unresolved. V gave up 6 bases and J gave up 4 bases, with 16 bases separating them. Germline-derived CDR1 and CDR2 are DFQATT and SNEGSKA (reference sequence). CDR3 length: 13 amino acids. The CDR3 loop reads CSALPSRRYEQYF. The CDR3 DNA is TGCAGTGCACTGCCGTCCCGAAGGTACGAGCAGTACTTC.

This chain links TRBV15 with TRBJ1-2, with a possible D match to TRBD1 (5 bases). Looked up from germline, CDR1 is LNHNV and CDR2 is YYDKDF (reference sequence). There are 15 residues in the CDR3. V was clipped by 0 bases and J by 8 bases, with 16 bases between them. This CDR3 reads CATSRDRGYLDGYTF. In DNA, the CDR3 is TGTGCCACCAGCAGAGATCGGGGCTACCTCGACGGCTACACCTTC.

This chain links TRBV12-3 or TRBV12-4 with TRBJ2-3, with TRBD2 identical over 12 bases. V shed 3 bases, J shed 0 bases, and the junction held 4 bases outside the gene matches. CDR3 size: 17 residues. The CDR3, as DNA: TGTGCCAGCAGTTTCCGGACTAGCGGGAAAAGCACAGATACGCAGTATTTT. The encoded protein is CASSFRTSGKSTDTQYF.

This clonotype was counted only a few times. The V call is TRBV19, the J call TRBJ1-2, with a tentative D call TRBD1 (5 bases). The CDR3 is 13 residues long. Trimming shortened V by 7 bases and J by 6 bases, and 15 bases separated the two germline ends. CDR1 and CDR2 (germline): LNHDA, SQIVND (reference sequence). The DNA for the CDR3 is TGTGCCAGTACACGAGGGGACGGAGATGGCTACACCTTC. Protein product: CASTRGDGDGYTF.

As regards this clonotype: A read error may explain this, as a much larger clone is one base away. The J gene is TRBJ2-1, the V gene TRBV6-2 or TRBV6-3; D is perhaps TRBD2 (6 bases). The germline V gene encodes CDR1 MNHEY and CDR2 SVGEGT. The CDR3 totals 16 residues. V was cut by 5 bases and J by 6 bases, with 20 bases left in between. DNA for the CDR3: TGTGCCAGCAGTAGCTGGGGTCGGGAGCGAAGCAATGAGCAGTTCTTC. It is translated as CASSSWGRERSNEQFF.

This clonotype was recorded at least ten times. This chain joins TRBV7-2 and TRBJ2-1, with D tentatively TRBD1 (6 bases). This CDR3 is built from 15 residues. Germline V gene data show CDR1 as SGHTA and CDR2 as FQGNSA. V lost 2 bases and J 5 bases, leaving 13 bases between the germline ends. CDR3 region: CASSLTPGQNNEQFF. CDR3 nucleotides: TGTGCCAGCAGCTTAACGCCGGGACAAAACAATGAGCAGTTCTTC.

Only a few counts were recorded for this clonotype. The chain is built from TRBV12-3 or TRBV12-4 and TRBJ1-2; D may be TRBD1 (5 bases). V shed 4 bases and J shed 5 bases, with 8 bases lying between them. This CDR3 is 12 amino acids long. DNA for the CDR3: TGTGCCAGCAGTTCGGACATGTATGGCTACACCTTC. As protein: CASSSDMYGYTF.

In its sample, this clonotype was seen many times. The chain recombines TRBV11-3 with TRBJ2-1, with no clear D. The CDR3 totals 13 residues. Trimming pared 3 bases from V and 9 bases from J, leaving 12 bases between. Germline V gene sequence: CDR1 SGHNT, CDR2 YENEEA. The CDR3 sequence is CASSFFPDIEQFF. The CDR3 bases are TGTGCCAGCAGCTTCTTTCCTGATATTGAGCAGTTCTTC.

This clonotype was seen ten or more times. The chain couples TRBV7-2 to TRBJ1-4; D uncertain. CDR3 length equals 13 residues. Trimming took 2 bases from V and 8 from J, leaving 9 bases between them. Germline CDR1 is SGHTA and CDR2 is FQGNSA. DNA of the CDR3: TGTGCCAGCAGCTTAAAAGGGAACGAAAAACTGTTTTTT. This encodes CASSLKGNEKLFF. Full variable domain (remainder filled in from reference TRBV7-2 and TRBJ1-4): GAGVSQSPSNKVTEKGKDVELRCDPISGHTALYWYRQSLGQGLEFLIYFQGNSAPDKSGLPSDRFSAERTGGSVSTLTIQRTQQEDSAVYLCASSLKGNEKLFFGSGTQLSVL.

This clonotype has only a few counts. The V and J genes are TRBV28 and TRBJ1-5, with D unresolved. Trimming stripped 8 bases from V and 7 bases from J, with 21 bases between. The CDR3 has 15 amino acids. Per germline, CDR1 MDHEN and CDR2 SYDVKM. The CDR3 spells CASETIFEGEQPQHF. CDR3 nucleotides: TGTGCCAGCGAGACCATTTTTGAGGGTGAGCAGCCCCAGCATTTT.

This clonotype was detected ten times or more. V and J are TRBV7-2 and TRBJ2-3, with D possibly being TRBD2 (6 bases). The CDR3 extends over 18 amino acids. Germline V gene data show CDR1 as SGHTA and CDR2 as FQGNSA. V was shortened by 1 base and J by 2 bases, with 19 bases between the two germline ends. CDR3 coding DNA: TGTGCCAGCAGCTTAGGTTCAATCGGGGGTAGATTCACAGATACGCAGTATTTT. Amino acids: CASSLGSIGGRFTDTQYF. The complete variable domain, with remaining parts taken from reference TRBV7-2 and TRBJ2-3, reads GAGVSQSPSNKVTEKGKDVELRCDPISGHTALYWYRQSLGQGLEFLIYFQGNSAPDKSGLPSDRFSAERTGGSVSTLTIQRTQQEDSAVYLCASSLGSIGGRFTDTQYFGPGTRLTVL.

The chain has TRBV7-9 and TRBJ2-7, with D unclear. CDR3 size: 16 residues. Germline V gene sequence: CDR1 SEHNR, CDR2 FQNEAQ (reference sequence). Trimming stripped 1 base from V and 6 bases from J, with 19 bases between. CDR3 DNA: TGTGCCAGCAGCTTAGGGTTGGAAAAGGTCCCCCTCGAGCAGTACTTC. Its translation: CASSLGLEKVPLEQYF.

The sample holds many counts of this clonotype. The CDR3 region is CASSLVAGAREQYF. CDR3 coding DNA: TGTGCCAGCAGCTTGGTAGCGGGAGCGCGGGAGCAGTACTTC. The V call is TRBV7-2, the J call TRBJ2-7, with 9 bases aligning to TRBD2. Germline CDR1 and CDR2: SGHTA and FQGNSA. The CDR3 length is 14 residues. V gave up 3 bases and J gave up 7 bases; unmatched junction bases: 7. Variable domain in full (rest from reference TRBV7-2 and TRBJ2-7): GAGVSQSPSNKVTEKGKDVELRCDPISGHTALYWYRQSLGQGLEFLIYFQGNSAPDKSGLPSDRFSAERTGGSVSTLTIQRTQQEDSAVYLCASSLVAGAREQYFGPGTRLTVT.

In the case of this clonotype: Being one base from a much bigger clone, this may be a read error. The rearrangement uses TRBV11-3 and TRBJ2-2; 8 bases align to TRBD2. This CDR3 region has 13 residues. Germline lookup yields CDR1 SGHNT and CDR2 YENEEA. The CDR3 bases are TGTGCCAGCAGCTTAGTGGCCGGGGGGGAGCTGTCTTTT. It encodes CASSLVAGGELSF.

The genes are TRBV5-1 and TRBJ2-3; a weak D match, TRBD2 (5 bases). CDR3 length equals 15 residues. Germline V gene sequence: CDR1 SGHRS, CDR2 YFSETQ. Between the trimmed V and J ends, which lost 2 bases and 2 bases, there was a span of 12 bases. The CDR3 loop reads CASSFNGISTDTQYF. CDR3 DNA: TGCGCCAGCAGCTTCAACGGGATATCCACAGATACGCAGTATTTT.